This T cell receptor (beta chain) was found in a study of T cells in localized non-small cell lung cancer. J lost 8 bases, V lost 4 bases, and 10 bases had no gene match. The germline V gene has CDR1 SGHVS and CDR2 FQNEAQ. This CDR3 region has 14 residues. Clones were sequenced by immunoSEQ multiplex PCR, and TCRdb holds only the in-frame ones, with some missing. The table lists 30,000 to 45,000 clones, around nine tenths of them singletons. V is TRBV7-8 and J is TRBJ1-1; 7 bases align to TRBD1. The source is a female donor older than 55 with stage I lung adenocarcinoma. The specimen comprised peripheral blood, sampled before any cancer treatment. Written as DNA, the CDR3 is TGTGCCAGCAGCTCCGTTCGACAGGGAGGCGAAGCTTTCTTT. This codes for CASSSVRQGGEAFF.